This paragraph covers one T cell receptor beta chain sequence. Its antigen is not identified. This sample is drawn from a study of cytomegalovirus exposure and HLA in healthy donors. The V end was cut by 1 base, the J end by 9 bases, with 11 bases between. Germline assignment: CDR1 SSHAT and CDR2 FNYEAQ (reference sequence). The CDR3 has 13 amino acids. The study's findings and limits: The likely origin of a cluster of highly shared sequence variants was a sequencing artifact. An analysis was carried out at a later point. It showed that HLA-associated TCR beta chains were more clonally expanded than equally common non-associated chains. Associated with cytomegalovirus, according to the listing, were 150 to 200 TCR beta chains.

PCR amplification relied on 60 Vbeta primers (plus 13 Jbeta primers). Sequencing was performed with immunoSEQ multiplex PCR; in TCRdb, only in-frame clones are kept and a portion is missing. The sample lists 90,000 to 150,000 clones; about 72% were seen once. This clonotype originated in a man aged 45-65 years in good health and CMV-seropositive. The sequenced sample was PBMCs. V is TRBV7-7 and J is TRBJ2-3; D unclear. DNA of the CDR3: TGTGCCAGCAGCTTAGACCACTTAAACACGCAGTATTTT. Translation: CASSLDHLNTQYF.